This T cell receptor (beta chain) was sequenced for a study of regulatory T cells in long-lasting Graves disease. Study details: Persistent cases were those of Graves' disease that involved over 5 years of antithyroid drugs with positive TSH receptor antibodies. Study-level findings and limits: Persistent disease showed a preference for TRBV28, TRBJ1-2 and TRBJ2-5.

Researchers made TCR beta libraries by using iRepertoire HTBI primers and running Arm-PCR on CDR3 regions. TCRdb re-called the multiplex PCR reads with MiXCR, one entry per CDR3 protein. In the table there are 500,000 to 700,000 distinct CDR3 sequences, around 30% of which are singletons. Time point denoted: persistent/refractory GD, antithyroid drugs over 5 years with positive TRAb. The TCR library was made from RNA extracted from PBMCs. This clonotype appeared a few times. Its specificity is not known. V was shortened by 0 bases and J by 4 bases, with 11 bases between the two germline ends. Germline CDR1 SGHRS, CDR2 YFSETQ. The CDR3 is made up of 15 amino acids.

The sample was peripheral blood mononuclear cells (PBMCs), taken when the disease was refractory, from a patient treated with antithyroid drugs. The TCR sequence derives from a female donor with Graves disease. The V and J genes are TRBV5-1 and TRBJ1-5; D remains unclear. The CDR3 here is CASSLEGALNQPQHF. The CDR3 coding sequence is TGCGCCAGCAGCTTGGAAGGCGCCTTAAATCAGCCCCAGCATTTT.